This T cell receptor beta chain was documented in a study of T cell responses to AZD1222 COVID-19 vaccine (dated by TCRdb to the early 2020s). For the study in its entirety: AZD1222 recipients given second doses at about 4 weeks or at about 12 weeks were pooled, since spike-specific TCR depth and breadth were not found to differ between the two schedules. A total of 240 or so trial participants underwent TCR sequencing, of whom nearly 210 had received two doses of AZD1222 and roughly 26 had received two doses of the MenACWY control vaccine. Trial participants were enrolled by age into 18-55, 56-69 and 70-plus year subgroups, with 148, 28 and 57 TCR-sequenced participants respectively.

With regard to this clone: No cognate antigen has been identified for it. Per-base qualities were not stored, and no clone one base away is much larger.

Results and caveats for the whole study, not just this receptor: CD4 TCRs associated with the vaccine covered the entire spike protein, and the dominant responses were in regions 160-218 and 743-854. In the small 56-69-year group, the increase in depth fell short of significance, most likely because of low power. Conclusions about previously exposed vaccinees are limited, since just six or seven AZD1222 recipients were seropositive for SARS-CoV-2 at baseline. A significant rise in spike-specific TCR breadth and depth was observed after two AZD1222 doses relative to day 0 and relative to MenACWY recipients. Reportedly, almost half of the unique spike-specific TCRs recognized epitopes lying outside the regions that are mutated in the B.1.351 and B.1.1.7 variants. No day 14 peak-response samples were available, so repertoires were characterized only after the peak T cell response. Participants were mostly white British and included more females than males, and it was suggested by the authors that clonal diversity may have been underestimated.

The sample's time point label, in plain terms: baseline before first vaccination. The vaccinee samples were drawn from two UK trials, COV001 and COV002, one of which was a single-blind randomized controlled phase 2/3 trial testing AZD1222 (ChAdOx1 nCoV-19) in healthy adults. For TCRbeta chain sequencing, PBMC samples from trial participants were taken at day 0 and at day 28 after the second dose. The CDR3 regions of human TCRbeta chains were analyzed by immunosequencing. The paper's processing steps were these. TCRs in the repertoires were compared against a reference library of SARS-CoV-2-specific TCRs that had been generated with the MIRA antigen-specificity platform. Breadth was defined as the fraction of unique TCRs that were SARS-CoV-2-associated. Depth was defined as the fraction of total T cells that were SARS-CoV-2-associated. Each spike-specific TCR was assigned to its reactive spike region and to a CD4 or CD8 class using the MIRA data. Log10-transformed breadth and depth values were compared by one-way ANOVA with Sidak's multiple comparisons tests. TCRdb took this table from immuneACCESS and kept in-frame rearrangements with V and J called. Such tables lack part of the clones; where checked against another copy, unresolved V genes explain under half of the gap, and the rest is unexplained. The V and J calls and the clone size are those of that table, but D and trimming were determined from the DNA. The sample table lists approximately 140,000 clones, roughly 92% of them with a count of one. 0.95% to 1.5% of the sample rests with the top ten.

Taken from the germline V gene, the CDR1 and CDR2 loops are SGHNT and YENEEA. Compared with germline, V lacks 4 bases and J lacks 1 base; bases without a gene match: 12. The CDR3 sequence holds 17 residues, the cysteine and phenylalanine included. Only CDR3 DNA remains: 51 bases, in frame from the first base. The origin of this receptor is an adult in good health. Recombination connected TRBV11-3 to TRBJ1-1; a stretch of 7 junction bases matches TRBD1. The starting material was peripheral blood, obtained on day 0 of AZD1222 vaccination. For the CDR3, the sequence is CASSSSHGTATNTEAFF. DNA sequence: TGTGCCAGCAGCTCGAGCCACGGGACAGCTACGAACACTGAAGCTTTCTTT.